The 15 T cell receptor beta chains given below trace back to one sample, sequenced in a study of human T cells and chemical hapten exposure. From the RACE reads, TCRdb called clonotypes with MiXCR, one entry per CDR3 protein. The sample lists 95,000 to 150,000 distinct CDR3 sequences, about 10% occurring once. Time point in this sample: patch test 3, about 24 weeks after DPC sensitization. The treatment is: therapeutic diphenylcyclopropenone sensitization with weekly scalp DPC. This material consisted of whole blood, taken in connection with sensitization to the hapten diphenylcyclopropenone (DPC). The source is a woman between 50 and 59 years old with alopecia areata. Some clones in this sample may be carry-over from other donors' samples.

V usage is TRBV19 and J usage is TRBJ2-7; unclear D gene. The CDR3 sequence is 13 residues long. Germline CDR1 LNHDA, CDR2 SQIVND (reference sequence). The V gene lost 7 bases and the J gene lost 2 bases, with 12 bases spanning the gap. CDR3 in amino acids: CASKKREAYEQYF. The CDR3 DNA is TGTGCCAGTAAAAAGCGAGAAGCCTACGAGCAGTACTTC.

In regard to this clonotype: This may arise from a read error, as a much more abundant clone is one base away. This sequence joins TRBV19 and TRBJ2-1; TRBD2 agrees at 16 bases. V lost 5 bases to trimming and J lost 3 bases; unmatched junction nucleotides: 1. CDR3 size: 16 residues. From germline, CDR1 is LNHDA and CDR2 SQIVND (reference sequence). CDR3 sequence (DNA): TGTGCCAGTAGTGGGACTAGCGGGGGGGACTACAATGAGCAGTTCTTC. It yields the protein CASSGTSGGDYNEQFF.

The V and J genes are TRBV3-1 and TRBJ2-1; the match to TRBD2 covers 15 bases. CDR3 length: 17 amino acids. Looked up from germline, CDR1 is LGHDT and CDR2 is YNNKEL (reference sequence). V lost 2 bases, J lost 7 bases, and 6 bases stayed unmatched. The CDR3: CASSQPRTSGRGNEQFF. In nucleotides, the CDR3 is TGTGCCAGCAGCCAACCTAGGACTAGCGGGAGGGGAAATGAGCAGTTCTTC.

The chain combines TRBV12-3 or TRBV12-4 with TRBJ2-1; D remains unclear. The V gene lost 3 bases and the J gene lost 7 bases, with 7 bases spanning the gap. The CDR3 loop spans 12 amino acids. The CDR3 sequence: CASSLPINEQFF. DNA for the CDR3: TGTGCCAGCAGTTTGCCCATTAATGAGCAGTTCTTC.

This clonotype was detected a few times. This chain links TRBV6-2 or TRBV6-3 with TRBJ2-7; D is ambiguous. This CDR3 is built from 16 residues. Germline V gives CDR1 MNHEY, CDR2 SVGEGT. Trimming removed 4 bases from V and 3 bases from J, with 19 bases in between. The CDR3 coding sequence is TGTGCCAGCAGTTCAATGTCCGGGTTACGAGGCTACGAGCAGTACTTC. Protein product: CASSSMSGLRGYEQYF.

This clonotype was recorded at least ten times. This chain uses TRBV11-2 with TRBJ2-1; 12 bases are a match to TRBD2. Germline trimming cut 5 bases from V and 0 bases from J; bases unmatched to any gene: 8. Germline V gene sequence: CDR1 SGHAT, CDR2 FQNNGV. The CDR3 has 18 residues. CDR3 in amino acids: CASSLLAGGPSSYNEQFF. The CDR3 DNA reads TGTGCCAGCAGCCTCCTAGCGGGAGGGCCTAGCTCCTACAATGAGCAGTTCTTC. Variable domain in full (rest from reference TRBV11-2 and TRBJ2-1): EAGVAQSPRYKIIEKRQSVAFWCNPISGHATLYWYQQILGQGPKLLIQFQNNGVVDDSQLPKDRFSAERLKGVDSTLKIQPAKLEDSAVYLCASSLLAGGPSSYNEQFFGPGTRLTVL.

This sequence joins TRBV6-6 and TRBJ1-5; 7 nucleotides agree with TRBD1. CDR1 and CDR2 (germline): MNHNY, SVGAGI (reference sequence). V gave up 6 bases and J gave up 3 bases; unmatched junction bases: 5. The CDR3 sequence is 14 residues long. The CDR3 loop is CASSHRGPNQPQHF. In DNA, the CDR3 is TGTGCCAGCAGCCACAGGGGCCCCAATCAGCCCCAGCATTTT.

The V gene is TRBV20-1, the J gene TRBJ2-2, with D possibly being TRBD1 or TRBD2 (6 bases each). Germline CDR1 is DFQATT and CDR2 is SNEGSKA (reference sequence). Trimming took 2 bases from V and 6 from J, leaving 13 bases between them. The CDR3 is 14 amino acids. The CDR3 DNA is TGCAGTGCTAGAAGGGGGGCGCTAGCCGGGGAGCTGTTTTTT. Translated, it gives CSARRGALAGELFF.

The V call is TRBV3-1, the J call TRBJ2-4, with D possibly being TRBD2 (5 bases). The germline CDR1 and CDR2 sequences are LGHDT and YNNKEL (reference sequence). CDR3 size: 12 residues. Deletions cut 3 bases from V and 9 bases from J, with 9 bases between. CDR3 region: CASSHHGGIQYF. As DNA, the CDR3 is TGTGCCAGCAGCCATCACGGAGGCATTCAGTACTTC.

CDR3 loop: CASRSPLPGRIELYEQYF. CDR3 DNA sequence: TGTGCCAGCAGAAGCCCCCTACCGGGTAGAATCGAGCTCTACGAGCAGTACTTC. The chain has TRBV6-1 and TRBJ2-7; D is unclear. The CDR3 length is 18 residues. The V and J ends lost 6 bases and 3 bases respectively, with 27 bases between them. The germline V gene encodes CDR1 MNHNS and CDR2 SASEGT.

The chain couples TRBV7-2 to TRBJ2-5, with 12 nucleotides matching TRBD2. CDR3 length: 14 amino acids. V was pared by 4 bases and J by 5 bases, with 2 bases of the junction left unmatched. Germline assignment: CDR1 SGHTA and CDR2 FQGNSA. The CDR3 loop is CASSSGLAGETQYF. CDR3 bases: TGTGCCAGCAGCTCTGGACTAGCGGGGGAGACCCAGTACTTC. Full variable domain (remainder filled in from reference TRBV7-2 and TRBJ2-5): GAGVSQSPSNKVTEKGKDVELRCDPISGHTALYWYRQSLGQGLEFLIYFQGNSAPDKSGLPSDRFSAERTGGSVSTLTIQRTQQEDSAVYLCASSSGLAGETQYFGPGTRLLVL.

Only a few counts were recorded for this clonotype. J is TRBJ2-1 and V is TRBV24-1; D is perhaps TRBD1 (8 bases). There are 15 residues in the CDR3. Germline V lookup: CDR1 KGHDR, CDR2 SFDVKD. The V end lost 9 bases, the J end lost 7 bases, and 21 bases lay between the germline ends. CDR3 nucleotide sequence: TGTGCCACCGCCCAAGCGGACAGGGAGGGAAATGAGCAGTTCTTC. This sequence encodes CATAQADREGNEQFF.

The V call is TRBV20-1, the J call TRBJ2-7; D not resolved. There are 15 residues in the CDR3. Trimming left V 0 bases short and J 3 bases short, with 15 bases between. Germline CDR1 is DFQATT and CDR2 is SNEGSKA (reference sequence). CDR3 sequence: CSARDRWSGRYEQYF. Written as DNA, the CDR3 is TGCAGTGCTAGAGATAGATGGTCAGGTCGCTACGAGCAGTACTTC.

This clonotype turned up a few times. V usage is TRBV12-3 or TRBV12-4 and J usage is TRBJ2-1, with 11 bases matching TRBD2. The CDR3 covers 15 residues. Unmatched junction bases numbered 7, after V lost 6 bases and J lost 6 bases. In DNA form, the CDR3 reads TGTGCCAGCAGGGATAGCGGGGGGGCAGGCAATGAGCAGTTCTTC. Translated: CASRDSGGAGNEQFF.

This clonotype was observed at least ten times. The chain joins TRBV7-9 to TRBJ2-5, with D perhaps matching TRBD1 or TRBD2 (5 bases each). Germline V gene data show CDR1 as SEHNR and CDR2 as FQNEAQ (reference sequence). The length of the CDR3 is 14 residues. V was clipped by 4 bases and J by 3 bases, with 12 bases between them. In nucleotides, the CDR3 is TGTGCCAGCAGCTCCCGAGAGGGGAAAGAGACCCAGTACTTC. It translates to CASSSREGKETQYF. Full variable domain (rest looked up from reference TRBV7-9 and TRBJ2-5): DTGVSQNPRHKITKRGQNVTFRCDPISEHNRLYWYRQTLGQGPEFLTYFQNEAQLEKSRLLSDRFSAERPKGSFSTLEIQRTEQGDSAMYLCASSSREGKETQYFGPGTRLLVL.